This is a list of T cell receptor beta chains from one sample in a study of T-cell reconstitution after alpha-beta-depleted transplantation in children. TCRdb re-called the PCR reads through MiXCR, storing one row per CDR3 protein. The table has about 870,000 distinct CDR3 sequences, around 15% seen once. The starting material was PBMCs, mostly from graft donor cells, obtained 360 days after TCRalphabeta/CD19-depleted stem cell transplant. These receptor sequences come from a male patient younger than 18 who had a stem cell transplant for acute lymphoblastic leukemia, so the T cells may come from the graft donor. CDR3s include the opening cysteine and the closing phenylalanine or tryptophan. D genes are given only for firm matches. A clone size is listed for some rows: how often the clone was seen (once, few, many), or a class if it is expanded.

clone size,V gene,D gene,J gene,CDR3 protein,CDR3 DNA
.,TRBV6-5,.,TRBJ1-1,CASSYRRVGAAGAFF,TGTGCCAGCAGTTACCGGAGGGTCGGGGCCGCTGGGGCTTTCTTT
many,TRBV25-1,.,TRBJ2-2,CASSEQGNTGELFF,TGTGCCAGCAGTGAACAGGGGAACACCGGGGAGCTGTTTTTT
.,TRBV29-1,TRBD1,TRBJ2-2,CSVTGTATGELFF,TGCAGCGTGACCGGGACAGCTACCGGGGAGCTGTTTTTT
many,TRBV4-2,.,TRBJ2-1,CASSQRRGVSSYNEQFF,TGTGCCAGCAGCCAACGGAGGGGGGTTAGCTCCTACAATGAGCAGTTCTTC
.,TRBV20-1,TRBD2,TRBJ2-1,CSARVGLAGGDSYNEQFF,TGCAGTGCTAGAGTGGGACTAGCGGGAGGCGACTCCTACAATGAGCAGTTCTTC
.,TRBV6-5,.,TRBJ2-5,CASSLLAYQETQYF,TGTGCCAGCAGCCTACTAGCATACCAAGAGACCCAGTACTTC
.,TRBV20-1,TRBD1,TRBJ1-6,CSASQATGSNSPLHF,TGCAGTGCTAGTCAGGCGACAGGGAGTAATTCACCCCTCCACTTT
few,TRBV5-1,TRBD1,TRBJ1-2,CASSYRTGANYGYTF,TGCGCCAGCAGCTACAGGACAGGCGCAAACTATGGCTACACCTTC
.,TRBV7-9,.,TRBJ1-6,CASSDAGFNSPLHF,TGTGCCAGCAGCGACGCAGGGTTTAATTCACCCCTCCACTTT
few,TRBV20-1,.,TRBJ2-1,CSARDPGSSGSYNEQFF,TGCAGTGCTAGAGATCCGGGATCAAGCGGGTCCTACAATGAGCAGTTCTTC
.,TRBV29-1,.,TRBJ2-3,CSVQNLDTQYF,TGCAGCGTACAGAATTTAGATACGCAGTATTTT
few,TRBV12-3/TRBV12-4,.,TRBJ2-1,CASSELRVGNEQFF,TGTGCCAGCAGTGAACTCAGGGTGGGCAATGAGCAGTTCTTC
.,TRBV4-1,TRBD2,TRBJ2-2,CASSQLSGGIRTGELFF,TGCGCCAGCAGCCAACTATCGGGGGGGATACGGACCGGGGAGCTGTTTTTT
.,TRBV7-9,TRBD1,TRBJ2-4,CASSPTRTGGNIQYF,TGTGCCAGCAGCCCCACCCGGACAGGAGGAAACATTCAGTACTTC
few,TRBV4-2,TRBD2,TRBJ2-2,CASSQGGLAGTGELFF,TGTGCCAGCAGCCAAGGGGGACTAGCGGGAACCGGGGAGCTGTTTTTT
few,TRBV5-1,TRBD2,TRBJ2-1,CASSLLGLAASSEQFF,TGCGCCAGCAGCCTTCTTGGCCTAGCGGCCTCCAGTGAGCAGTTCTTC
.,TRBV12-3/TRBV12-4,.,TRBJ2-7,CASKPGGPGLYEQYF,TGTGCCAGCAAGCCCGGCGGGCCGGGCCTCTACGAGCAGTACTTC
few,TRBV5-1,TRBD1,TRBJ1-4,CASSWTGNEKLFF,TGCGCCAGCAGCTGGACAGGGAATGAAAAACTGTTTTTT
few,TRBV2,.,TRBJ2-3,CASRKLEGRDTQYF,TGTGCCAGCAGGAAACTAGAAGGGAGAGATACGCAGTATTTT
once,TRBV7-2,.,TRBJ2-7,CASSLVSGPAYEQYF,TGTGCCAGCAGCTTAGTGTCGGGGCCGGCCTACGAGCAGTACTTC
.,TRBV5-1,.,TRBJ1-1,CASRPSRGPGALGTEAFF,TGCGCCAGCAGGCCATCTAGGGGACCGGGCGCACTGGGCACTGAAGCTTTCTTT
.,TRBV6-5,TRBD1,TRBJ1-5,CASSYSTRGPGQPQHF,TGTGCCAGCAGTTACTCGACCAGGGGGCCTGGCCAGCCCCAGCATTTT
few,TRBV21-1,.,TRBJ1-3,CASSTRSHGGPSGNTIYF,TGTGCCAGCAGCACGCGATCGCACGGAGGGCCCTCTGGAAACACCATATATTTT
few,TRBV5-1,TRBD2,TRBJ2-4,CASSSGLAGAIAKNIQYF,TGCGCCAGCAGCTCCGGACTAGCGGGGGCTATAGCCAAAAACATTCAGTACTTC
.,TRBV7-3,.,TRBJ2-6,CASSLIGDPGANVLTF,TGTGCCAGCAGCTTAATTGGGGATCCTGGGGCCAACGTCCTGACTTTC
.,TRBV12-3/TRBV12-4,.,TRBJ2-1,CASRFNGRGYNEQFF,TGTGCCAGCAGATTTAACGGACGCGGTTACAATGAGCAGTTCTTC
many,TRBV7-9,.,TRBJ2-3,CASSFSSGVDTQYF,TGTGCCAGCAGCTTTTCTTCAGGGGTGGATACGCAGTATTTT
many,TRBV20-1,.,TRBJ2-7,CSARENRQTYEQYF,TGCAGTGCTAGAGAGAACCGACAAACCTACGAGCAGTACTTC
.,TRBV6-1,.,TRBJ1-3,CASSEMPSSSGNTIYF,TGTGCCAGCAGTGAAATGCCGTCGAGCTCTGGAAACACCATATATTTT
many,TRBV14,TRBD2,TRBJ2-7,CASSRGLTYEQYF,TGTGCCAGCAGCCGGGGACTAACCTACGAGCAGTACTTC
few,TRBV5-1,.,TRBJ2-1,CASSFTGMGNEQFF,TGCGCCAGCAGCTTTACGGGTATGGGCAATGAGCAGTTCTTC
.,TRBV4-1,TRBD2,TRBJ2-2,CASSLLALAAVYTGELFF,TGCGCCAGCAGCCTTCTCGCCCTAGCGGCAGTCTACACCGGGGAGCTGTTTTTT
.,TRBV10-2,.,TRBJ2-3,CASRGGRQAHRTDTQYF,TGCGCCAGCAGGGGGGGGAGACAGGCTCACCGCACAGATACGCAGTATTTT
few,TRBV4-1,TRBD1,TRBJ2-7,CASSTRTGQFNF,TGCGCCAGCAGCACACGGACAGGCCAATTTAACTTC
.,TRBV4-1,TRBD2,TRBJ2-1,CASSHNSGRDYNEQIF,TGCGCCAGCAGCCATAATAGCGGGAGGGACTACAATGAGCAGATCTTC
many,TRBV20-1,TRBD2,TRBJ2-1,CSARSPLAGGPHNEQFF,TGCAGTGCTAGATCCCCCCTAGCGGGAGGTCCCCACAATGAGCAGTTCTTC
many,TRBV5-1,.,TRBJ1-1,CASRNVGRSSTEAFF,TGCGCCAGCAGAAACGTGGGTAGATCGAGCACTGAAGCTTTCTTT
.,TRBV24-1,TRBD1,TRBJ2-3,CATSEGQGGTDTQYF,TGTGCCACCAGTGAGGGACAGGGCGGCACAGATACGCAGTATTTT
.,TRBV24-1,TRBD1,TRBJ1-4,CATSDKGAANEKLFF,TGTGCCACCAGTGACAAGGGGGCGGCTAATGAAAAACTGTTTTTT
few,TRBV7-8,.,TRBJ2-4,CASSLLLATNIQYF,TGTGCCAGCAGCTTACTTTTGGCAACAAACATTCAGTACTTC
few,TRBV5-1,TRBD1,TRBJ2-1,CASSLGLGDRVSNEQFF,TGCGCCAGCAGCTTGGGTTTAGGGGACAGGGTCTCCAATGAGCAGTTCTTC
.,TRBV7-9,.,TRBJ1-3,CASSPIPAGNTIYF,TGTGCCAGCAGCCCGATCCCGGCCGGAAACACCATATATTTT
few,TRBV27,.,TRBJ2-2,CASTPFRALTGELFF,TGTGCCAGCACCCCTTTCCGGGCCCTCACCGGGGAGCTGTTTTTT
.,TRBV11-1,TRBD1,TRBJ1-1,CASSRWDRPSIEAFF,TGTGCCAGCAGCCGATGGGACAGGCCATCCATTGAAGCTTTCTTT
.,TRBV6-1,.,TRBJ2-4,CASSEWKATAQLAKNIQYF,TGTGCCAGCAGTGAATGGAAGGCAACGGCCCAACTAGCCAAAAACATTCAGTACTTC
few,TRBV5-1,.,TRBJ2-1,CASSLSLVSYNEQFF,TGCGCCAGCAGCTTGTCACTGGTCTCCTACAATGAGCAGTTCTTC
.,TRBV5-8,.,TRBJ1-1,CASSRGVLSRDTEAFF,TGTGCCAGCAGCCGGGGGGTTTTATCTCGGGACACTGAAGCTTTCTTT
.,TRBV4-1,TRBD2,TRBJ2-7,CASSQRAQTRAGGPKEQYF,TGCGCCAGCAGCCAAAGGGCCCAAACCAGAGCGGGAGGGCCCAAGGAGCAGTACTTC
few,TRBV3-1,TRBD2,TRBJ2-3,CASSHGTVSASGRSIAQYF,TGTGCCAGCAGCCACGGGACCGTCTCGGCCAGCGGGAGATCGATTGCGCAGTATTTT
many,TRBV15,TRBD2,TRBJ2-5,CATLRGSQETQYF,TGTGCCACCCTTCGCGGGAGCCAAGAGACCCAGTACTTC